Each of the 3 T cell receptor beta chains below was sequenced from the same sample in a study of blood T cell repertoires in COVID-19. Repertoires were generated with immunoSEQ multiplex PCR, while TCRdb's copy carries only in-frame clones and drops some. The sample carries 70,000 to 95,000 clones, 84% recorded once. The sample comprised peripheral blood. These receptors were taken from a woman in her forties or fifties with acute or convalescent COVID-19.

This rearrangement joins TRBV4-3 to TRBJ2-1; 8 bases match TRBD2. The CDR3 covers 13 residues. Germline V gene lookup returns CDR1 LGHNA and CDR2 YSLEER. Trimming cost V 2 bases and J 15 bases; bases outside gene matches: 9. The CDR3 nucleotides read TGCGCCAGCAGCCAAAATTCCGGGACTAGTCTGTTCTTC. It specifies CASSQNSGTSLFF.

This clone has only a few counts. The chain couples TRBV5-4 to TRBJ2-7, with 7 bases fitting TRBD1. The CDR3 is made up of 14 amino acids. Germline lookup yields CDR1 SGHNT and CDR2 YYREEE (reference sequence). V lost 3 bases and J lost 2; bases outside the gene matches: 5. CDR3 protein: CASSSGQKAYEQYF. The CDR3 coding sequence is TGTGCCAGCAGCTCGGGACAGAAAGCCTACGAGCAGTACTTC.

The chain couples TRBV2 to TRBJ2-7, with 9 nucleotides matching TRBD2. This CDR3 is built from 18 residues. V shed 7 bases and J 2 bases; nucleotides not matched to a gene: 18. The germline V gene encodes CDR1 SNHLY and CDR2 FYNNEI. In DNA form, the CDR3 reads TGTGCCAGCACTTTAGAGTCTAGCGGGAAACTCACCCCCTACGAGCAGTACTTC. This sequence encodes CASTLESSGKLTPYEQYF.